Presented here are 6 T cell receptor beta chains from one specimen sequenced in a study of T cell changes during pregnancy in multiple sclerosis. Produced via immunoSEQ multiplex PCR; TCRdb's table is partial and in-frame only. The sample consists of tens of thousands of clones, around 90% of them appearing once. This specimen consisted of peripheral blood, obtained in the first trimester of pregnancy. The receptor source for this set is a female donor with multiple sclerosis, enrolled in a pregnancy study.

The rearrangement links TRBV28 to TRBJ2-1; TRBD2 might be the D (6 bases). The CDR3 sequence is 13 residues long. Trimming pared 11 bases from V and 4 bases from J, leaving 15 bases between. Per germline, CDR1 MDHEN and CDR2 SYDVKM. Written as DNA, the CDR3 is TGTGCCTTTTCGGGGGTTAATTACAATGAGCAGTTCTTC. It is translated as CAFSGVNYNEQFF.

The V gene is TRBV10-3, the J gene TRBJ1-3, with D perhaps TRBD1 (5 bases). The germline CDR1 and CDR2 sequences are ENHRY and SYGVKD. This CDR3 comprises 13 residues. Deletions cut 10 bases from V and 1 base from J, with 11 bases between. As DNA, the CDR3 is TGTGCCACCCTACAGGAGTCTGGAAACACCATATATTTT. Translation gives CATLQESGNTIYF.

The V and J genes are TRBV10-2 and TRBJ2-5; the D is unclear. Trimming pared 0 bases from V and 5 bases from J, leaving 10 bases between. This CDR3 has 14 amino acids. From germline, CDR1 is WSHSY and CDR2 SAAADI. The CDR3 DNA reads TGCGCCAGCAGTGAGTCGTCCGCCCGGGAGACCCAGTACTTC. Its translation: CASSESSARETQYF.

This clone has only a few counts. The genes are TRBV2 and TRBJ2-2, with 7 bases aligning to TRBD2. Per the germline V gene, CDR1 is SNHLY and CDR2 is FYNNEI. With V trimmed by 5 bases and J by 1 base, 1 base remained unmatched. The CDR3 is made up of 14 amino acids. The CDR3 DNA is TGTGCCAGCAGTAAGCGGGAGAACACCGGGGAGCTGTTTTTT. Protein product: CASSKRENTGELFF.

The rearrangement uses TRBV7-9 and TRBJ1-1; D call uncertain. The CDR3 has 14 amino acids. The germline V gene has CDR1 SEHNR and CDR2 FQNEAQ (reference sequence). The germline V and J ends were trimmed by 4 bases and 6 bases, with 15 bases remaining between them. This CDR3 reads CASSSTRSWPEAFF. DNA of the CDR3: TGTGCCAGCAGCTCGACGAGGTCTTGGCCTGAAGCTTTCTTT. Full variable domain (remainder filled in from reference TRBV7-9 and TRBJ1-1): DTGVSQNPRHKITKRGQNVTFRCDPISEHNRLYWYRQTLGQGPEFLTYFQNEAQLEKSRLLSDRFSAERPKGSFSTLEIQRTEQGDSAMYLCASSSTRSWPEAFFGQGTRLTVV.

The chain employs TRBV10-1 and TRBJ1-1; TRBD1 is a possible D gene (5 bases). The germline V gene encodes CDR1 WNHNN and CDR2 SYGVQD (reference sequence). The CDR3 runs to 16 residues. Trimming stripped 0 bases from V and 2 bases from J, with 13 bases between. The chain's CDR3 is CASSESIGGSNTEAFF. For the CDR3, the DNA is TGCGCCAGCAGTGAGTCGATCGGGGGTTCCAACACTGAAGCTTTCTTT.